This T cell receptor beta chain appears in the sequencing data of a study of OX40 agonist ivuxolimab in advanced cancers. Study-level information: Participants, 82.7% male, averaged around 64 years of age, ranging from about 23 to 85.

V lost 2 bases to trimming and J lost 2 bases, with 13 bases between them. This CDR3 is built from 15 residues. Germline values: CDR1 MNHNY, CDR2 SVGAGI (reference sequence). Researchers took blood at baseline, on cycle 4 day 1, and on cycle 7 day 1. Here immunoSEQ multiplex PCR was the method, and the copy in TCRdb shows in-frame clones only, minus some. The table records 60,000 to 70,000 clones, 75% to 90% of them present only once. This sequence originates from an adult with an advanced solid tumor such as melanoma, head and neck, liver or kidney cancer. The input for sequencing was CD4+ or CD8+ T cells sorted from blood, taken in a trial of the OX40 agonist ivuxolimab. The chain recombines TRBV6-6 with TRBJ2-7; possibly TRBD1 for D (6 bases). CDR3 in amino acids: CASSYDGTSTYEQYF. Here the CDR3 DNA reads TGTGCCAGCAGTTACGATGGGACATCCACCTACGAGCAGTACTTC.